The T cell receptor (beta chain) described here comes from a study of cytomegalovirus exposure and HLA in healthy donors. Trimming took off 11 bases at V and 0 bases at J, with 21 bases between the two ends. The germline V gene encodes CDR1 ENHRY and CDR2 SYGVKD. The CDR3 consists of 16 residues. Researchers ran the PCR with 60 Vbeta and 13 Jbeta primers. Sequencing used immunoSEQ multiplex PCR; TCRdb keeps in-frame clones, though not all of them. The repertoire includes 150,000 to 160,000 clones, under 85% of them detected once, and approximately 2.6% sits in the top ten. This rearrangement joins TRBV10-3 to TRBJ2-3, with D possibly being TRBD2 (7 bases). The clonotype comes from a man in his late teens or twenties in good health and CMV-seronegative. The specimen was PBMCs. CDR3 amino acids: CAAFNGGRGSTDTQYF. The CDR3 DNA follows: TGTGCCGCGTTTAACGGGGGGCGTGGGAGCACAGATACGCAGTATTTT.